One and the same sample provided the 27 T cell receptor beta chains below, sequenced in a study of T-cell reconstitution after alpha-beta-depleted transplantation in children (dated by TCRdb to the mid-2010s). Libraries were prepared through PCR. TCRdb shows the sequencer as Illumina HiSeq 2500. TCR library preparation used molecular barcoding, with unique molecular identifiers applied to normalize quantification of the TCRbeta repertoire. TCRdb reanalyzed the raw reads on its own, using fastp at Q25 for trimming and MiXCR for clone calling, and kept in-frame beta chains. Rows matching on CDR3 protein sequence are summarized as one entry with the most common DNA and genes. Across this sample there are hundreds of thousands of distinct CDR3 sequences, with roughly 15% seen only once. Approximately 1% of the sample is in the top ten clones. The sequencing used PBMCs from the stem cell graft donor, collected from the stem cell graft. The origin of the receptors is a human donor who donated a stem cell graft to a child with acute myeloid leukemia.

This clonotype was found many times. The gene calls are TRBV7-9 and TRBJ2-1; TRBD2 matches at 7 bases. Germline lookup yields CDR1 SEHNR and CDR2 FQNEAQ (reference sequence). Trimming took 4 bases from V and 5 from J; bases not matched to a gene: 8. CDR3 size: 15 residues. The CDR3 bases are TGTGCCAGCAGCTCCCGACTAGCAAAAGACAATGAGCAGTTCTTC. Its translation is CASSSRLAKDNEQFF.

This clonotype turned up a few times. CDR3 residues: CSRGPEVGEQYV. The CDR3 DNA reads as TGTTCGAGGGGCCCTGAGGTGGGCGAGCAGTACGTC. V gene TRBV5-1 combines with J gene TRBJ2-7; either TRBD1 or TRBD2 may fit D (5 bases each). Looked up from germline, CDR1 is SGHRS and CDR2 is YFSETQ. CDR3 length: 12 amino acids.

The gene calls are TRBV7-2 and TRBJ1-2; D possibly corresponds to TRBD1 (5 bases). Germline-derived CDR1 and CDR2 are SGHTA and FQGNSA. Deletions cut 5 bases from V and 7 bases from J, with 17 bases between. This CDR3 is 14 amino acids long. CDR3 amino acids: CASSTAGALPGYTF. The CDR3, as DNA: TGTGCCAGCAGCACGGCCGGGGCTCTCCCTGGCTACACCTTC.

This clonotype came up a few times. The genes are TRBV20-1 and TRBJ2-1, with a tentative D call TRBD2 (6 bases). CDR3 length equals 14 residues. CDR1 and CDR2 from the germline V gene are DFQATT and SNEGSKA (reference sequence). V gave up 3 bases and J gave up 5 bases, with 14 bases separating them. The CDR3 DNA reads TGCAGTGCTAGCCGTCGACTAGTGAACAATGAGCAGTTCTTC. It is translated as CSASRRLVNNEQFF.

V and J are TRBV25-1 and TRBJ2-7, with D perhaps TRBD2 (7 bases). CDR3 length equals 16 residues. V lost 7 bases, J lost 4 bases, and 23 bases lay in between. Germline CDR1 reads MGHDK; CDR2 reads SYGVNS. CDR3 coding DNA: TGTGCCAGCACCCATGGGGGGGCAGGACCCCTGTACGAGCAGTACTTC. Its protein product is CASTHGGAGPLYEQYF.

This clonotype was counted only a few times. The chain has TRBV7-9 and TRBJ2-6; D gene ambiguous. Trimming shortened V by 5 bases and J by 4 bases, and 15 bases separated the two germline ends. The CDR3 contains 16 residues. The germline CDR1 and CDR2 sequences are SEHNR and FQNEAQ (reference sequence). CDR3 protein: CASSPPQVTGANVLTF. Written as DNA, the CDR3 is TGTGCCAGCAGCCCCCCCCAGGTAACCGGGGCCAACGTCCTGACTTTC.

This clonotype was counted a few times. This chain links TRBV7-2 with TRBJ2-1, with a weak D call TRBD1 (6 bases). Trimming cost V 3 bases and J 4 bases, with 16 bases left between them. CDR1 is SGHTA and CDR2 is FQGNSA in the germline V gene. This CDR3 has 16 amino acids. CDR3: CASSFGPGTFYNEQFF. DNA of the CDR3: TGTGCCAGCAGCTTTGGTCCCGGGACATTTTACAATGAGCAGTTCTTC.

This clonotype has a count of ten or more. The DNA for the CDR3 is TGTGCCAGCAGTGAACCGGGGAAGACCCAGTACTTC. Translation gives CASSEPGKTQYF. The gene calls are TRBV6-1 and TRBJ2-5; a weak D match, TRBD2 (5 bases). The CDR3 loop spans 12 amino acids. Per the germline V gene, CDR1 is MNHNS and CDR2 is SASEGT. V lost 2 bases to trimming and J lost 6 bases, with 7 bases between them.

This clonotype was seen more than once but under ten times. This chain joins TRBV9 and TRBJ2-2; 8 bases fit TRBD2. The germline V gene encodes CDR1 SGDLS and CDR2 YYNGEE. V gave up 0 bases and J gave up 7 bases; unmatched junction bases: 14. This CDR3 is 18 amino acids long. DNA of the CDR3: TGTGCCAGCAGCGTAGTGCCTAGCGGGTCGGCATATGGCGGGGAGCTGTTTTTT. Translation gives CASSVVPSGSAYGGELFF.

The sample holds many counts of this clonotype. This chain joins TRBV6-5 and TRBJ2-4; no clear D. V was pared by 1 base and J by 16 bases, with 17 bases between. The germline gives CDR1 MNHEY, CDR2 SVGAGI. The CDR3 length is 13 residues. This CDR3 is CASSYYLESPLYF. CDR3 nucleotide sequence: TGTGCCAGCAGTTACTACCTGGAGAGTCCGCTATACTTC.

The rearrangement joins TRBV27 to TRBJ1-2; D perhaps matches TRBD1 (6 bases). Trimming pared 6 bases from V and 6 bases from J, leaving 17 bases between. Looked up from germline, CDR1 is MNHEY and CDR2 is SMNVEV (reference sequence). The length of the CDR3 is 14 residues. CDR3 sequence reads: CASRRSGVGDGYTF. The CDR3 nucleotides read TGTGCCAGCAGGAGATCAGGGGTCGGCGATGGCTACACCTTC.

This chain links TRBV13 with TRBJ1-1; 8 bases align to TRBD1. This CDR3 contains 16 residues. V was clipped by 5 bases and J by 0 bases; unmatched bases: 8. Germline CDR1 PRHDT, CDR2 FYEKMQ (reference sequence). The CDR3 sequence: CASSSRQGALNTEAFF. The CDR3, as DNA: TGTGCCAGCAGCAGTAGGCAGGGGGCTTTGAACACTGAAGCTTTCTTT. Complete variable domain (other parts from reference TRBV13 and TRBJ1-1): AAGVIQSPRHLIKEKRETATLKCYPIPRHDTVYWYQQGPGQDPQFLISFYEKMQSDKGSIPDRFSAQQFSDYHSELNMSSLELGDSALYFCASSSRQGALNTEAFFGQGTRLTVV.

This clonotype was recorded at least ten times. V and J are TRBV20-1 and TRBJ2-6; D remains unclear. Trimming stripped 5 bases from V and 4 bases from J, with 6 bases between. Germline V lookup: CDR1 DFQATT, CDR2 SNEGSKA (reference sequence). The CDR3 is 12 residues long. CDR3 sequence: CSAARGANVLTF. The CDR3 coding sequence is TGCAGTGCTGCCCGGGGGGCCAACGTCCTGACTTTC.

The sample holds many counts of this clonotype. This rearrangement joins TRBV7-9 to TRBJ2-7; D gene uncertain. The CDR3 is 14 residues long. Trimming took 5 bases from V and 3 from J, leaving 14 bases between them. Germline CDR1 is SEHNR and CDR2 is FQNEAQ (reference sequence). The DNA for the CDR3 is TGTGCCAGCAGCAAAGGCGCTCTCGACTACGAGCAGTACTTC. Amino acids: CASSKGALDYEQYF.

This clonotype appeared many times. The chain links TRBV20-1 to TRBJ1-5; D is ambiguous. The germline CDR1 and CDR2 sequences are DFQATT and SNEGSKA (reference sequence). This CDR3 contains 13 residues. V lost 3 bases and J 6 bases, leaving 12 bases between the germline ends. CDR3 in DNA: TGCAGTGCTAGCGATCAATCCCTTCAGCCCCAGCATTTT. This gives the protein CSASDQSLQPQHF.

In this sample, this clonotype turned up many times. This sequence joins TRBV5-1 and TRBJ2-7, with 9 positions matching TRBD1. The CDR3 covers 15 residues. Germline V lookup: CDR1 SGHRS, CDR2 YFSETQ. J gave up 3 bases and V 0 bases, and 4 bases lay outside the gene matches. DNA of the CDR3: TGCGCCAGCAGCTTGGGACAGGGGGGTTACTACGAGCAGTACTTC. It encodes CASSLGQGGYYEQYF.

This clonotype occurred many times. The chain couples TRBV29-1 to TRBJ2-5; D gene unclear. The CDR3 consists of 14 residues. V was pared by 3 bases and J by 5 bases, with 16 bases between. Looked up from germline, CDR1 is SQVTM and CDR2 is ANQGSEA. CDR3: CSVDLPLDEETQYF. The CDR3 DNA is TGCAGCGTTGATCTTCCCCTAGATGAGGAGACCCAGTACTTC.

V is TRBV5-1 and J is TRBJ1-1, with D possibly matching TRBD1 (5 bases). From germline, CDR1 is SGHRS and CDR2 YFSETQ. V lost 4 bases and J 5 bases, leaving 18 bases between the germline ends. The CDR3 length is 15 residues. The CDR3 reads CASSPHLAGTTEAFF. The CDR3 DNA sequence: TGCGCCAGCAGCCCTCACCTTGCCGGGACTACTGAAGCTTTCTTT.

This clonotype was seen many times. This chain links TRBV20-1 with TRBJ1-5, with 9 bases that match TRBD1. Germline-derived CDR1 and CDR2 are DFQATT and SNEGSKA (reference sequence). The CDR3 has 12 residues. V dropped 6 bases and J dropped 7; count of bases not matched to a gene: 4. CDR3 sequence: CSAQGANQPQHF. Here the CDR3 DNA reads TGCAGTGCACAGGGGGCAAACCAGCCCCAGCATTTT.

The table lists this clonotype with a few counts. The chain employs TRBV7-6 and TRBJ2-3, with a weak D call TRBD2 (5 bases). The length of the CDR3 is 15 residues. Trimming took off 4 bases at V and 4 bases at J, with 15 bases between the two ends. Germline lookup yields CDR1 SGHVS and CDR2 FNYEAQ. The CDR3 coding sequence is TGTGCCAGCAGCTCCTACACCGGGGTGGCAGATACGCAGTATTTT. It encodes CASSSYTGVADTQYF. The complete variable domain, with remaining parts taken from reference TRBV7-6 and TRBJ2-3, reads GAGVSQSPRYKVTKRGQDVALRCDPISGHVSLYWYRQALGQGPEFLTYFNYEAQQDKSGLPNDRFSAERPEGSISTLTIQRTEQRDSAMYRCASSSYTGVADTQYFGPGTRLTVL.

This clonotype has only a few counts. Written as DNA, the CDR3 is TGTGCCAGCAGTTTACGGACTAGCGGGGGGGCCGGGGAGCAGTTCTTC. Protein product: CASSLRTSGGAGEQFF. The V and J genes are TRBV27 and TRBJ2-1; 15 bases agree with TRBD2. Unmatched junction bases numbered 6, after V lost 2 bases and J lost 10 bases. There are 16 residues in the CDR3. CDR1 is MNHEY, CDR2 SMNVEV, per germline (reference sequence).

This chain uses TRBV29-1 with TRBJ1-2; possible D gene TRBD1, 6 bases. The V end was cut by 5 bases, the J end by 4 bases, with 20 bases between. The CDR3 spans 15 residues. CDR1 SQVTM and CDR2 ANQGSEA come from the germline V gene. CDR3 residues: CSVSTPQGNVYGYTF. The CDR3 region has the DNA TGCAGCGTTTCCACCCCCCAGGGGAATGTCTATGGCTACACCTTC.

The chain is built from TRBV2 and TRBJ1-6; 7 nucleotides line up with TRBD1. After removal of 4 bases from V and 12 bases from J, the junction contained 6 bases not matched to a gene. Germline V CDR1 and CDR2: SNHLY, FYNNEI. This CDR3 spans 13 amino acids. As DNA, the CDR3 is TGTGCCAGCAGTGGGGACAGAGACCAACCCCTCCACTTT. Its translation: CASSGDRDQPLHF.

This clonotype showed up many times. The rearrangement joins TRBV5-1 to TRBJ2-3; possible D gene TRBD2, 6 bases. V lost 0 bases and J 3 bases, leaving 14 bases between the germline ends. Germline V lookup: CDR1 SGHRS, CDR2 YFSETQ. The CDR3 covers 16 residues. DNA of the CDR3: TGCGCCAGCAGCTTGGATGGTTCGGGGAGGACAGATACGCAGTATTTT. Protein sequence: CASSLDGSGRTDTQYF.

This clonotype has just a few counts. The chain carries TRBV6-2 or TRBV6-3 and TRBJ2-3; 9 bases are a match to TRBD2. The CDR3 runs 14 residues. Germline V gene lookup returns CDR1 MNHEY and CDR2 SVGEGT. The junction had 2 bases not matched to a gene; V was cut back by 3 bases and J by 4 bases. The CDR3 region has the DNA TGTGCCAGCAGTTATTGGACTAGCGCAGATACGCAGTATTTT. Its translation: CASSYWTSADTQYF.

This clonotype has just a few counts. This rearrangement joins TRBV4-3 to TRBJ1-6; D is perhaps TRBD1 (5 bases). V shed 4 bases and J shed 10 bases, with 17 bases lying between them. Germline loops: CDR1 LGHNA, CDR2 YSLEER. The CDR3 is 15 residues long. Here the CDR3 reads CASSLGTDLRSPLHF. For the CDR3, the DNA is TGCGCCAGCAGCCTCGGGACGGACCTTCGGTCACCCCTCCACTTT.

This clonotype was counted a few times. V gene TRBV7-9 combines with J gene TRBJ2-1; D might be TRBD2 (6 bases). This CDR3 comprises 14 residues. The germline CDR1 and CDR2 sequences are SEHNR and FQNEAQ (reference sequence). V lost 2 bases and J lost 9, with 14 bases in between. The CDR3 loop is CASSLWGEGGEQFF. Written as DNA, the CDR3 is TGTGCCAGCAGCTTATGGGGGGAAGGTGGTGAGCAGTTCTTC.